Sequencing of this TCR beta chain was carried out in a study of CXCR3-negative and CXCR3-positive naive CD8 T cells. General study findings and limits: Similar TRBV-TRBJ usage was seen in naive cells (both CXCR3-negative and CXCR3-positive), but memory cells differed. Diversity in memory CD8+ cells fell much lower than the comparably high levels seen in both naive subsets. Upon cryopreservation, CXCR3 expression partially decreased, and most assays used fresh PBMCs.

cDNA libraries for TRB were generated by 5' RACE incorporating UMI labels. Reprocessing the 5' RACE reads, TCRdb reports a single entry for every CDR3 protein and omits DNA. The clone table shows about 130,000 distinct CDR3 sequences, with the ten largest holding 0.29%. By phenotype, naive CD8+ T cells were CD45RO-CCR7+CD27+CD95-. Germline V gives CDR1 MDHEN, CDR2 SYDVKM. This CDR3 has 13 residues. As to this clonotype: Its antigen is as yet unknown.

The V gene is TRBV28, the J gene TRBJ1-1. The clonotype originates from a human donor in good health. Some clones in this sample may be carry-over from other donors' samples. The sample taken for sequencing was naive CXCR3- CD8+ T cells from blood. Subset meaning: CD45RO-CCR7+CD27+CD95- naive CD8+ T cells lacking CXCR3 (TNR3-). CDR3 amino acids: CASNDPSLTEAFF. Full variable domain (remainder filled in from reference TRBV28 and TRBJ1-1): DVKVTQSSRYLVKRTGEKVFLECVQDMDHENMFWYRQDPGLGLRLIYFSYDVKMKEKGDIPEGYSVSREKKERFSLILESASTNQTSMYLCASNDPSLTEAFFGQGTRLTVV.